A selection of T cell receptor beta chains follows, all from one sample in a study. TCRdb redid the calling of the 5' RACE reads with MiXCR, one entry per CDR3 protein. Of roughly 30,000 distinct CDR3 sequences in the sample, over 20% were seen once. The source material was tumor-infiltrating Tregs sorted from the breast tumor. The receptors were gathered from a female donor with breast cancer. The CDR3 runs from the conserved cysteine through the conserved F or W. Each record gives: clone size, V gene, J gene, D gene, CDR3 protein, CDR3 DNA. The D gene is left open where the match is weak. The size entry is marked missing in some rows and otherwise reads once, few, many or a size class.

size: many
V: TRBV12-3/TRBV12-4
J: TRBJ2-3
D: .
CDR3: CASRTGLLTDTQYF
DNA: TGTGCCAGCAGAACGGGACTCCTCACAGATACGCAGTATTTT

size: .
V: TRBV2
J: TRBJ2-1
D: TRBD2
CDR3: CASSGTSGRAFEQFF
DNA: TGTGCCAGCAGTGGGACTAGCGGGAGGGCCTTTGAGCAGTTCTTC

size: many
V: TRBV6-2/TRBV6-3
J: TRBJ1-1
D: .
CDR3: CASSAGGLNTEAFF
DNA: TGTGCCAGCAGTGCCGGGGGGCTGAACACTGAAGCTTTCTTT

size: .
V: TRBV24-1
J: TRBJ1-2
D: TRBD1
CDR3: CATSETGFGGYTF
DNA: TGTGCCACCAGTGAGACAGGGTTTGGTGGCTACACCTTC

size: many
V: TRBV5-1
J: TRBJ1-1
D: TRBD1
CDR3: CASKGPGGQNTEAFF
DNA: TGCGCCAGCAAGGGGCCAGGGGGCCAGAACACTGAAGCTTTCTTT

size: .
V: TRBV12-3/TRBV12-4
J: TRBJ2-1
D: .
CDR3: CASSPRNEQFF
DNA: TGTGCCAGCAGCCCCAGAAATGAGCAGTTCTTC

size: many
V: TRBV20-1
J: TRBJ1-5
D: .
CDR3: CSASGRYNQPQHF
DNA: TGCAGTGCTAGTGGGAGGTACAATCAGCCCCAGCATTTT

size: .
V: TRBV6-1
J: TRBJ1-5
D: .
CDR3: CASSGYQPQHF
DNA: TGTGCCAGCAGTGGTTATCAGCCCCAGCATTTT

size: .
V: TRBV18
J: TRBJ2-6
D: .
CDR3: CASSPDLAGANVLTF
DNA: TGTGCCAGCTCACCGGACCTGGCTGGGGCCAACGTCCTGACTTTC

size: many
V: TRBV20-1
J: TRBJ2-1
D: TRBD2
CDR3: CSARGGGSVEQFF
DNA: TGCAGTGCTAGAGGGGGGGGGAGCGTTGAGCAGTTCTTC

size: .
V: TRBV20-1
J: TRBJ2-7
D: .
CDR3: CSAVTFPTYEQYF
DNA: TGCAGTGCGGTGACTTTCCCTACCTACGAGCAGTACTTC

size: many
V: TRBV20-1
J: TRBJ1-5
D: .
CDR3: CSARVGIGPQHF
DNA: TGCAGTGCTAGAGTTGGTATCGGGCCCCAGCATTTT

size: few
V: TRBV18
J: TRBJ1-6
D: .
CDR3: CASSETRYNSPLHF
DNA: TGTGCCAGCTCAGAGACACGGTATAATTCACCCCTCCACTTT

size: .
V: TRBV5-1
J: TRBJ1-1
D: .
CDR3: CASSVEGVRDGNTEAFF
DNA: TGCGCCAGCAGCGTGGAGGGGGTTCGCGATGGAAACACTGAAGCTTTCTTT

size: many
V: TRBV3-1
J: TRBJ2-1
D: TRBD2
CDR3: CASSLRGIAGSNEQFF
DNA: TGTGCCAGCAGCCTCCGGGGGATAGCGGGTAGCAATGAGCAGTTCTTC

size: .
V: TRBV30
J: TRBJ1-1
D: .
CDR3: CAWSFARNTEAFF
DNA: TGTGCCTGGAGTTTCGCACGGAACACTGAAGCTTTCTTT

size: few
V: TRBV6-5
J: TRBJ1-5
D: .
CDR3: CASSSTGWNQPQHF
DNA: TGTGCCAGCAGCTCAACAGGGTGGAATCAGCCCCAGCATTTT

size: .
V: TRBV12-3/TRBV12-4
J: TRBJ2-1
D: .
CDR3: CASSLREPQFF
DNA: TGTGCCAGCAGTCTACGGGAGCCTCAGTTCTTC

size: .
V: TRBV7-7
J: TRBJ2-2
D: .
CDR3: CASSRNQGPGTGELFF
DNA: TGTGCCAGCAGCCGTAATCAGGGGCCGGGCACCGGGGAGCTGTTTTTT

size: .
V: TRBV30
J: TRBJ1-5
D: TRBD1
CDR3: CAWSVPRGLNRPQHF
DNA: TGTGCCTGGAGTGTACCAAGGGGGCTAAATCGGCCCCAGCATTTT

size: few
V: TRBV6-5
J: TRBJ2-1
D: TRBD2
CDR3: CASSYSPSGSRDEQFF
DNA: TGTGCCAGCAGTTACTCTCCTAGCGGGAGTAGAGATGAGCAGTTCTTC

size: many
V: TRBV4-1
J: TRBJ2-7
D: .
CDR3: CASSQAGFEQYF
DNA: TGCGCCAGCAGCCAAGCGGGCTTCGAGCAGTACTTC

size: many
V: TRBV7-2
J: TRBJ2-1
D: .
CDR3: CASSYRSGPTDEQFF
DNA: TGTGCCAGCAGCTACCGCTCCGGGCCTACCGATGAGCAGTTCTTC

size: few
V: TRBV2
J: TRBJ2-1
D: TRBD2
CDR3: CASSRDYSSYNEQFF
DNA: TGTGCCAGCAGTAGGGACTATAGCTCCTACAATGAGCAGTTCTTC

size: many
V: TRBV20-1
J: TRBJ1-1
D: .
CDR3: CSAREGGAGTEAFF
DNA: TGCAGTGCTAGAGAGGGGGGCGCGGGCACTGAAGCTTTCTTT

size: .
V: TRBV6-1
J: TRBJ1-2
D: .
CDR3: CASSSAGGADGYTF
DNA: TGTGCCAGCAGCTCCGCGGGGGGCGCGGATGGCTACACCTTC

size: many
V: TRBV25-1
J: TRBJ1-2
D: TRBD1
CDR3: CASSPGQGYYGYTF
DNA: TGTGCCAGCAGCCCGGGACAGGGGTACTATGGCTACACCTTC

size: few
V: TRBV9
J: TRBJ1-4
D: .
CDR3: CASSVGGTGSHEKLFF
DNA: TGTGCCAGCAGCGTAGGGGGTACGGGTAGCCATGAAAAACTGTTTTTT

size: .
V: TRBV7-3
J: TRBJ2-1
D: .
CDR3: CASSPGAPGPYNEQFF
DNA: TGTGCTAGCAGCCCTGGGGCGCCTGGCCCCTACAATGAGCAGTTCTTC

size: medium-sized
V: TRBV12-3/TRBV12-4
J: TRBJ1-5
D: .
CDR3: CASSFRRQPQHF
DNA: TGTGCCAGCAGTTTTCGCCGGCAGCCCCAGCATTTT

size: many
V: TRBV29-1
J: TRBJ2-7
D: .
CDR3: CSPLKGQYF
DNA: TGCAGCCCACTAAAGGGTCAGTACTTC

size: .
V: TRBV7-3
J: TRBJ2-1
D: .
CDR3: CTSSPRVSSYNGQFF
DNA: TGTACCAGCAGCCCCAGGGTGAGCTCCTACAATGGGCAGTTCTTC

size: .
V: TRBV10-2
J: TRBJ2-5
D: TRBD2
CDR3: CASSFSGRGGETQYF
DNA: TGCGCCAGCAGTTTCAGCGGGAGAGGCGGAGAGACCCAGTACTTC

size: .
V: TRBV24-1
J: TRBJ2-2
D: TRBD2
CDR3: CATSDRDYNTGELFF
DNA: TGTGCCACCAGTGATCGGGACTACAACACCGGGGAGCTGTTTTTT

size: medium-sized
V: TRBV6-5
J: TRBJ2-7
D: .
CDR3: CASSYEAGAEQYF
DNA: TGTGCCAGCAGTTACGAGGCCGGGGCCGAGCAGTACTTC

size: many
V: TRBV20-1
J: TRBJ2-1
D: .
CDR3: CSARVPRTNNEQFF
DNA: TGCAGTGCTAGAGTCCCCCGGACAAACAATGAGCAGTTCTTC

size: many
V: TRBV5-1
J: TRBJ2-2
D: .
CDR3: CASSLGTHANTGELFF
DNA: TGCGCCAGCAGCTTGGGGACACATGCGAACACCGGGGAGCTGTTTTTT

size: many
V: TRBV4-1
J: TRBJ2-2
D: TRBD1
CDR3: CASSGASSQGQGANTGELFF
DNA: TGCGCCAGCAGCGGCGCCAGCAGCCAAGGACAGGGGGCAAACACCGGGGAGCTGTTTTTT

size: .
V: TRBV20-1
J: TRBJ2-3
D: .
CDR3: CSARVLPEGVNTDTQYF
DNA: TGCAGTGCCAGGGTTCTCCCGGAAGGAGTCAACACAGATACGCAGTATTTT

size: many
V: TRBV7-3
J: TRBJ1-1
D: TRBD1
CDR3: CASSLTADRAGTEAFF
DNA: TGTGCCAGCAGCTTAACTGCGGACAGGGCCGGCACTGAAGCTTTCTTT

size: medium-sized
V: TRBV5-1
J: TRBJ1-6
D: .
CDR3: CASSFGGWNNSPLHF
DNA: TGCGCCAGCAGCTTTGGGGGCTGGAATAATTCACCCCTCCACTTT

size: many
V: TRBV20-1
J: TRBJ1-1
D: .
CDR3: CSARDPKGWNTEAFF
DNA: TGCAGTGCTAGAGACCCCAAAGGGTGGAACACTGAAGCTTTCTTT

size: .
V: TRBV9
J: TRBJ2-1
D: .
CDR3: CASSAHSRSSYNEQFF
DNA: TGTGCCAGCAGCGCCCACTCGCGTAGCTCCTACAATGAGCAGTTCTTC

size: many
V: TRBV6-6
J: TRBJ1-1
D: .
CDR3: CASSYGGREAFF
DNA: TGTGCCAGCAGTTACGGGGGGCGGGAAGCTTTCTTT

size: medium-sized
V: TRBV4-1
J: TRBJ1-1
D: .
CDR3: CASSPPLRTEAFF
DNA: TGCGCCAGCAGCCCCCCGCTGAGAACTGAAGCTTTCTTT

size: many
V: TRBV9
J: TRBJ1-2
D: .
CDR3: CASSAWDNTYTF
DNA: TGTGCCAGCAGCGCGTGGGACAATACCTACACCTTC

size: medium-sized
V: TRBV6-5
J: TRBJ1-1
D: .
CDR3: CASSYDVGTEAFF
DNA: TGTGCCAGCAGTTATGATGTGGGCACTGAAGCTTTCTTT

size: many
V: TRBV5-4
J: TRBJ2-1
D: .
CDR3: CASSVGLSYNEQFF
DNA: TGTGCCAGCAGCGTGGGACTTTCTTACAATGAGCAGTTCTTC

size: .
V: TRBV5-4
J: TRBJ2-1
D: TRBD2
CDR3: CASSSGLAGSLRGEQFF
DNA: TGTGCCAGCAGCAGCGGACTAGCGGGATCATTAAGGGGGGAGCAGTTCTTC

size: many
V: TRBV5-1
J: TRBJ2-3
D: .
CDR3: CASAQDSSTDTQYF
DNA: TGCGCCAGCGCCCAGGACTCTAGCACAGATACGCAGTATTTT

size: .
V: TRBV18
J: TRBJ2-7
D: TRBD2
CDR3: CASTRGGSIDYEQYF
DNA: TGTGCCAGCACCCGGGGGGGATCGATAGACTACGAGCAGTACTTC

size: .
V: TRBV6-5
J: TRBJ2-3
D: .
CDR3: CASSYGRASTDTQYF
DNA: TGTGCCAGCAGTTACGGTCGGGCTAGCACAGATACGCAGTATTTT

size: many
V: TRBV5-1
J: TRBJ2-7
D: TRBD1
CDR3: CASSLDGTALYEQYF
DNA: TGCGCCAGCAGCTTGGATGGGACAGCGCTATACGAGCAGTACTTC

size: many
V: TRBV20-1
J: TRBJ2-1
D: TRBD2
CDR3: CSACLLAGVYEQFF
DNA: TGCAGTGCTTGCCTACTAGCGGGAGTTTATGAGCAGTTCTTC

size: many
V: TRBV2
J: TRBJ1-5
D: .
CDR3: CASSVNRGNQPQHF
DNA: TGTGCCAGCAGCGTAAACAGGGGCAATCAGCCCCAGCATTTT

size: few
V: TRBV19
J: TRBJ2-2
D: .
CDR3: CASSATKATGELFF
DNA: TGTGCCAGTAGTGCCACTAAGGCGACCGGGGAGCTGTTTTTT